Shown below are 13 T cell receptor beta chains from a single sample sequenced in a study of blood T cell repertoires in COVID-19. Libraries were prepared by immunoSEQ multiplex PCR; TCRdb keeps only in-frame clonotypes and omits some of them. The sample contains 150,000 or so clones, around 79% of which appear only once. The sequenced material came from peripheral blood. Every receptor here comes from a woman between 65 and 79 years old with COVID-19, enrolled during active disease.

DNA for the CDR3: TGTGCCAGCAGCTTTATTACCGGGACAGGGTCTTACGAGCAGTACTTC. This sequence encodes CASSFITGTGSYEQYF. The chain has TRBV11-2 and TRBJ2-7; 9 bases align to TRBD1. Per germline, CDR1 SGHAT and CDR2 FQNNGV. V was clipped by 3 bases and J by 4 bases; unmatched bases: 10. The CDR3 consists of 16 residues.

This chain joins TRBV3-1 (or the pseudogene TRBV3-2) and TRBJ2-1; 8 bases line up with TRBD1. CDR3 length: 15 amino acids. Losses at the gene ends were 1 base for V and 4 bases for J; bases not matched to a gene: 3. Germline CDR1 and CDR2: LGHDT and YNNKEL (reference sequence). The CDR3 nucleotides read TGTGCCAGCAGCCAAGGTTGGACAGGGTACAATGAGCAGTTCTTC. Its translation is CASSQGWTGYNEQFF.

The chain has TRBV7-8 and TRBJ1-4, with D perhaps TRBD1 (6 bases). The germline CDR1 and CDR2 sequences are SGHVS and FQNEAQ. V was pared by 0 bases and J by 5 bases, with 13 bases between. The CDR3 loop spans 16 amino acids. The CDR3 DNA reads TGTGCCAGCAGCTTAGCGGGGGCAGGGCTAAATGAAAAACTGTTTTTT. Its translation is CASSLAGAGLNEKLFF. The whole variable domain, filled in from reference TRBV7-8 and TRBJ1-4, reads GAGVSQSPRYKVAKRGQDVALRCDPISGHVSLFWYQQALGQGPEFLTYFQNEAQLDKSGLPSDRFFAERPEGSVSTLKIQRTQQEDSAVYLCASSLAGAGLNEKLFFGSGTQLSVL.

The chain uses TRBV27 and TRBJ2-2; D not certain. V lost 3 bases to trimming and J lost 2 bases, with 13 bases between them. Germline CDR1 reads MNHEY; CDR2 reads SMNVEV (reference sequence). The CDR3 is 16 residues long. The CDR3: CASSFAANLNTGELFF. DNA of the CDR3: TGTGCCAGCAGTTTTGCTGCGAACCTAAACACCGGGGAGCTGTTTTTT.

The rearrangement uses TRBV5-6 and TRBJ2-7; maybe TRBD2 (5 bases). Trimming shortened V by 0 bases and J by 5 bases, and 9 bases separated the two germline ends. The CDR3 loop spans 13 amino acids. Germline loops: CDR1 SGHDT, CDR2 YYEEEE. The CDR3 DNA sequence: TGTGCCAGCAGCTTGGTATTAGCGCACGAGCAGTACTTC. Its protein product is CASSLVLAHEQYF.

This clone was seen once. J is TRBJ1-2 and V is TRBV5-4, with TRBD1 matching over 9 bases. Germline-derived CDR1 and CDR2 are SGHNT and YYREEE (reference sequence). CDR3 length: 15 residues. V lost 2 bases, J lost 0 bases, and 2 bases stayed unmatched. CDR3 sequence (DNA): TGTGCCAGCAGCTTCCGACAGGGGGCTAACTATGGCTACACCTTC. Translated, it gives CASSFRQGANYGYTF.

This rearrangement joins TRBV5-4 to TRBJ1-6; 8 bases are a match to TRBD1. Trimming took 4 bases from V and 5 from J; bases not matched to a gene: 2. Germline CDR1 is SGHNT and CDR2 is YYREEE (reference sequence). CDR3 length equals 14 residues. The CDR3 here is CASSRQGNNSPLHF. DNA for the CDR3: TGTGCCAGCAGCCGACAGGGGAATAATTCACCCCTCCACTTT.

V is TRBV28 and J is TRBJ1-1; D may be TRBD1 (6 bases). CDR1 and CDR2 (germline): MDHEN, SYDVKM. Deletions cut 7 bases from V and 3 bases from J, with 27 bases between. This CDR3 is 18 amino acids long. CDR3 amino acids: CASTPIGDMRRADTEAFF. The CDR3 DNA reads TGTGCCAGCACTCCAATCGGGGACATGAGGCGAGCTGACACTGAAGCTTTCTTT.

The chain employs TRBV28 and TRBJ2-3, with 9 bases lining up with TRBD1. The V gene's germline CDR1 is MDHEN and CDR2 SYDVKM. This CDR3 is 16 amino acids long. With 6 bases clipped from V and 2 bases from J, the junction kept 9 bases outside the gene matches. The CDR3 coding sequence is TGTGCCAGCAGACTCCGACAGGGGGAGATCACAGATACGCAGTATTTT. Protein product: CASRLRQGEITDTQYF. The whole variable domain, remainder taken from reference TRBV28 and TRBJ2-3, is DVKVTQSSRYLVKRTGEKVFLECVQDMDHENMFWYRQDPGLGLRLIYFSYDVKMKEKGDIPEGYSVSREKKERFSLILESASTNQTSMYLCASRLRQGEITDTQYFGPGTRLTVL.

J is TRBJ2-4 and V is TRBV6-1; perhaps TRBD2 as D (5 bases). Looked up from germline, CDR1 is MNHNS and CDR2 is SASEGT. V was cut by 1 base and J by 0 bases, with 13 bases left in between. This CDR3 has 17 amino acids. The DNA for the CDR3 is TGTGCCAGCAGTGAAGAGGCCCGGGAACTAGCCAAAAACATTCAGTACTTC. Translated, it gives CASSEEARELAKNIQYF.

As to this clone: Other DNA sequences of this sample code for an identical CDR3. The J gene is TRBJ1-1, the V gene TRBV18; possible D gene TRBD1, 5 bases. V was clipped by 3 bases and J by 1 base, with 6 bases between them. CDR1 is KGHSH, CDR2 LQKENI, per germline. The CDR3 has 13 amino acids. The CDR3 loop is CASSPQGNTEAFF. The CDR3 coding sequence is TGTGCCAGCTCACCCCAGGGGAACACTGAAGCTTTCTTT.

The chain employs TRBV5-6 and TRBJ1-4; D not certain. Per germline, CDR1 SGHDT and CDR2 YYEEEE. V was clipped by 4 bases and J by 8 bases, with 18 bases between them. The CDR3 totals 15 residues. As DNA, the CDR3 is TGTGCCAGCAGCAAGGACGGGAGAGTAGGAGAAAAACTGTTTTTT. Translating gives CASSKDGRVGEKLFF.

This chain uses TRBV5-1 with TRBJ1-4; D is uncertain. Trimming cost V 1 base and J 11 bases, with 21 bases left between them. The CDR3 runs 16 residues. CDR1 is SGHRS and CDR2 is YFSETQ in the germline V gene. The CDR3 region has the DNA TGCGCCAGCAGCTTGTCGGAGCATCCCCGCCGTGGGAAACTGTTTTTT. It codes for CASSLSEHPRRGKLFF.